The clone carrying this T cell receptor (beta chain) appeared a few times. J gave up 2 bases and V 1 base, and 2 bases lay outside the gene matches. Per the germline V gene, CDR1 is MGHRA and CDR2 is YSYEKL. The CDR3 extends over 15 amino acids. Researchers prepared the TCRbeta library using unique molecular identifiers, the study reports. TCRdb called the PCR reads again in MiXCR, with one record for every CDR3 protein. The data show roughly 300,000 distinct CDR3 sequences, 10% to 13% seen once. The data were taken from a study of T-cell reconstitution after alpha-beta-depleted transplantation in children.

The chain combines TRBV4-1 with TRBJ2-5; TRBD2 matches at 9 bases. This TCR was recovered from a human donor who donated a stem cell graft to a child with acute lymphoblastic leukemia. Specimen: PBMCs from the stem cell graft donor, collected from the stem cell graft. CDR3 in amino acids: CASSQGAGGQETQYF. The CDR3 DNA reads as TGCGCCAGCAGCCAAGGAGCGGGAGGACAAGAGACCCAGTACTTC.